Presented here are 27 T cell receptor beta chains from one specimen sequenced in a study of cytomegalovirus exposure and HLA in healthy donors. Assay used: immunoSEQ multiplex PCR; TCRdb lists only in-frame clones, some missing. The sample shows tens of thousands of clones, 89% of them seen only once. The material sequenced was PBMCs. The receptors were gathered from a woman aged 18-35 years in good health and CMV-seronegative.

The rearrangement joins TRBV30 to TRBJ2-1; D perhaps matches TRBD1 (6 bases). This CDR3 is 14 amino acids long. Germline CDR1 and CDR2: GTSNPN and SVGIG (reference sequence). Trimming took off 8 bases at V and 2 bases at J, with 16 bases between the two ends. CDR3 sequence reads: CAGNRDIPYNEQFF. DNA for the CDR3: TGTGCCGGAAACCGGGACATTCCCTACAATGAGCAGTTCTTC.

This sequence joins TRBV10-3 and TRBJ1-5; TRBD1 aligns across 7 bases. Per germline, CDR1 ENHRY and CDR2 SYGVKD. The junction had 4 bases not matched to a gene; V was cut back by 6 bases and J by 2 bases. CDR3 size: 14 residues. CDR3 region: CAIRDREGNQPQHF. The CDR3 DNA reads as TGTGCCATCAGAGACAGGGAGGGCAATCAGCCCCAGCATTTT.

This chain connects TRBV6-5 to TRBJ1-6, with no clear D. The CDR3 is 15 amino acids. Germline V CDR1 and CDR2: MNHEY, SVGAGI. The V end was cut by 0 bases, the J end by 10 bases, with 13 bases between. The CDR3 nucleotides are TGTGCCAGCAGTTACTCGTCCTTAATAATGTCACCCCTCCACTTT. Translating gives CASSYSSLIMSPLHF.

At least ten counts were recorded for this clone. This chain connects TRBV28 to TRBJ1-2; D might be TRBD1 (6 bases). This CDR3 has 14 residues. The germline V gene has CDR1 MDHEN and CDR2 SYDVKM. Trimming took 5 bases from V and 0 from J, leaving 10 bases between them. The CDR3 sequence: CASSPGTSNYGYTF. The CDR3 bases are TGTGCCAGCAGTCCGGGGACATCTAACTATGGCTACACCTTC.

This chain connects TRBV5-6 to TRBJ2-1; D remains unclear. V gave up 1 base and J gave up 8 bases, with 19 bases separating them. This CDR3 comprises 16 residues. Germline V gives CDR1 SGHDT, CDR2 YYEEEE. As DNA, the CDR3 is TGTGCCAGCAGCTTGATGCGTCTAGAGCTCTGGGATGAGCAGTTCTTC. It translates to CASSLMRLELWDEQFF.

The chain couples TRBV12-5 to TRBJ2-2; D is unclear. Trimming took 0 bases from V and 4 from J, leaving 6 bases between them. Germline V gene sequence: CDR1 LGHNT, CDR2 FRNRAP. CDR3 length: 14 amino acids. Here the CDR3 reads CASGLVVCTGELFF. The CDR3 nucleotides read TGTGCTAGTGGTTTGGTCGTATGCACCGGGGAGCTGTTTTTT.

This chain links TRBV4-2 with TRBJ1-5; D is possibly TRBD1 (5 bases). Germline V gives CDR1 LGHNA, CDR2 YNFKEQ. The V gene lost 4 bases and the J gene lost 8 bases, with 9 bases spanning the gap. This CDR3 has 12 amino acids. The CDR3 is CASSPRQKPQHF. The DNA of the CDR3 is TGTGCCAGCAGCCCTAGACAGAAGCCCCAGCATTTT.

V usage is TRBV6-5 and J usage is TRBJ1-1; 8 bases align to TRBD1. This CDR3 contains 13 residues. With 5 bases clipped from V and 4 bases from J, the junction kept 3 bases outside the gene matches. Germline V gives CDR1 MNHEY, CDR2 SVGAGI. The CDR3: CASSTGQVTEAFF. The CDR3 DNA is TGTGCCAGCAGTACGGGACAGGTCACTGAAGCTTTCTTT.

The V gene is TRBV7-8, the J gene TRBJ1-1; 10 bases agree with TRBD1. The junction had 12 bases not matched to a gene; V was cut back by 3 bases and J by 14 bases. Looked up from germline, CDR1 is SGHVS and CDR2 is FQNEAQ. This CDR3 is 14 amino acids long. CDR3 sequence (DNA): TGTGCCAGCAGCTTTTTGGACAGGGGGGGTGGTAAATTCTTT. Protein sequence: CASSFLDRGGGKFF.

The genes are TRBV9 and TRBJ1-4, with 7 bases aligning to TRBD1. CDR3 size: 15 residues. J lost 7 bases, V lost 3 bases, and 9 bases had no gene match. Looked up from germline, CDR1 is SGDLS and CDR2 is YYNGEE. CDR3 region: CASSATGTVGEKLFF. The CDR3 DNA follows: TGTGCCAGCAGCGCAACCGGGACAGTGGGTGAAAAACTGTTTTTT.

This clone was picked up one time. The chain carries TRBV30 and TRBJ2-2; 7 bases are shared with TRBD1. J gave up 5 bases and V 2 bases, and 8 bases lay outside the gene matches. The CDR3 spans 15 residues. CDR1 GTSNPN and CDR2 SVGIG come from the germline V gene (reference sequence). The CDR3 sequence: CAWSSTGRSTGELFF. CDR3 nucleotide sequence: TGTGCCTGGAGTTCGACAGGGCGTTCGACCGGGGAGCTGTTTTTT.

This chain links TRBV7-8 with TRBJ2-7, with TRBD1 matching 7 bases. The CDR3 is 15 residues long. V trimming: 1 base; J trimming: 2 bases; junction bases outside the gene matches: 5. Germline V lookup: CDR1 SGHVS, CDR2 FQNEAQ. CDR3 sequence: CASSLVRDRPYEQYF. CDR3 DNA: TGTGCCAGCAGCTTAGTCCGGGACAGACCCTACGAGCAGTACTTC.

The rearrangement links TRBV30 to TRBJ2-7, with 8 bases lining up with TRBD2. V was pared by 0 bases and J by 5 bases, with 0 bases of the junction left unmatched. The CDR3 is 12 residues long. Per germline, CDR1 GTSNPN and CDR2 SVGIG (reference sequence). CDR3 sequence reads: CAWSVGGDEQYF. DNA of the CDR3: TGTGCCTGGAGTGTCGGGGGGGACGAGCAGTACTTC.

The CDR3 region is CASSRRGYEAFF. As DNA, the CDR3 is TGTGCCAGCAGCAGACGAGGGTATGAAGCTTTCTTT. The chain combines TRBV7-2 with TRBJ1-1; no firm D call. CDR3 length equals 12 residues. CDR1 and CDR2 from the germline V gene are SGHTA and FQGNSA. Trimming shortened V by 5 bases and J by 7 bases, and 11 bases separated the two germline ends.

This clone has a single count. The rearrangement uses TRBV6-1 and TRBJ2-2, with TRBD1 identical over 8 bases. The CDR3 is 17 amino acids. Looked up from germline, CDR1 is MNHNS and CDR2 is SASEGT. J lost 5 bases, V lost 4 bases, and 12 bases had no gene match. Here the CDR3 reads CASSAQAGTGRTGELFF. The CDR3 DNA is TGTGCCAGCAGTGCACAGGCGGGGACAGGACGAACCGGGGAGCTGTTTTTT.

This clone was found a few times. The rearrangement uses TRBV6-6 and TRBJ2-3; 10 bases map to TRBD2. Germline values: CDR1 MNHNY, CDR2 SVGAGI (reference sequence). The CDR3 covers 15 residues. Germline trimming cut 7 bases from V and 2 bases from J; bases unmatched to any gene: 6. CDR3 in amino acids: CASILLAGSTDTQYF. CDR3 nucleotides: TGTGCCAGCATCTTACTAGCGGGGTCCACAGATACGCAGTATTTT.

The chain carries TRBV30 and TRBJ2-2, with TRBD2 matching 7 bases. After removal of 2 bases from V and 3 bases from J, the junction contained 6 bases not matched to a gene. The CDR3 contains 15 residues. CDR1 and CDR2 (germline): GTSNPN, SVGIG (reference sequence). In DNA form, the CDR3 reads TGTGCCTGGAGTCTGGGGAGGGCTTACACCGGGGAGCTGTTTTTT. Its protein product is CAWSLGRAYTGELFF. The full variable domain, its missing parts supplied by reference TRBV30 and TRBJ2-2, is SQTIHQWPATLVQPVGSPLSLECTVEGTSNPNLYWYRQAAGRGLQLLFYSVGIGQISSEVPQNLSASRPQDRQFILSSKKLLLSDSGFYLCAWSLGRAYTGELFFGEGSRLTVL.

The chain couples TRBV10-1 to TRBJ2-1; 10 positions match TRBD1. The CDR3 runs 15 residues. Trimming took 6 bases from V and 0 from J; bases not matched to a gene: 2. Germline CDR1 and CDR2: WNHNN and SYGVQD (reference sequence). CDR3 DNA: TGCGCCAGCAGGGGACAGGGGATCTCCTACAATGAGCAGTTCTTC. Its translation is CASRGQGISYNEQFF.

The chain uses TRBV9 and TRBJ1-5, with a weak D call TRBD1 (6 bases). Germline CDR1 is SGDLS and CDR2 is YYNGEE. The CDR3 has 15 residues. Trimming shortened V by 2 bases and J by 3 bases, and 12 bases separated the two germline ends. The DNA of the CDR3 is TGTGCCAGCAGCGTCGGACAGACACCCAATCAGCCCCAGCATTTT. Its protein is CASSVGQTPNQPQHF.

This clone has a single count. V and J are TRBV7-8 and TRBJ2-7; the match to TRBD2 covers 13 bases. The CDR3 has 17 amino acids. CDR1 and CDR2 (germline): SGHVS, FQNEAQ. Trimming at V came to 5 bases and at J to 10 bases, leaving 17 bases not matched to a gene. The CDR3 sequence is CASSLPGLAGVSSLQYF. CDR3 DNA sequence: TGTGCCAGCAGCCTTCCAGGACTAGCGGGAGTCTCCTCATTACAGTACTTC.

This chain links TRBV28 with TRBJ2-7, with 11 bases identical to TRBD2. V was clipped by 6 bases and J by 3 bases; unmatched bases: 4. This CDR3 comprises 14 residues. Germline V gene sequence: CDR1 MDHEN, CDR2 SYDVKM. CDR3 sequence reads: CASRGLAELYEQYF. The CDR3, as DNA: TGTGCCAGCAGGGGACTAGCGGAACTCTACGAGCAGTACTTC.

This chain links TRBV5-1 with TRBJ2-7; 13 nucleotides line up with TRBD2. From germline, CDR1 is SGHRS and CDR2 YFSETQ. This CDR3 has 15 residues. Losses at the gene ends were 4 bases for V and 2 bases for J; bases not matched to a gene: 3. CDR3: CASSMGLAGTYEQYF. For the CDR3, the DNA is TGCGCCAGCAGCATGGGACTAGCGGGGACCTACGAGCAGTACTTC.

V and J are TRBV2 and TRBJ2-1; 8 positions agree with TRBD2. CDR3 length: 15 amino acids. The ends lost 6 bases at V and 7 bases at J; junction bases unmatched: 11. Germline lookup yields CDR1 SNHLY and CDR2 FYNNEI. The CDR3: CASRTPVAGRNEQFF. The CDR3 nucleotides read TGTGCCAGCAGAACACCGGTAGCGGGGCGGAATGAGCAGTTCTTC.

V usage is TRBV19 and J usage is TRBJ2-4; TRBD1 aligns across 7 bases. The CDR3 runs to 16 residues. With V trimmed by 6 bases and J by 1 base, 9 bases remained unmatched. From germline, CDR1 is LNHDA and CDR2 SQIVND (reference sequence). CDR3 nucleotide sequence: TGTGCCAGTAGCTCACAGGGGCGCGTGGCCAAAAACATTCAGTACTTC. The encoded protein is CASSSQGRVAKNIQYF.

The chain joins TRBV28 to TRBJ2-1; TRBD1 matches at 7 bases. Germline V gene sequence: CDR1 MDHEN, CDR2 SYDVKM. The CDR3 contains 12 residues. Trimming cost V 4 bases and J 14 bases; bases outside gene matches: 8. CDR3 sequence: CASSSRQGLEFF. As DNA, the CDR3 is TGTGCCAGCAGTTCAAGACAGGGCCTGGAGTTCTTC.

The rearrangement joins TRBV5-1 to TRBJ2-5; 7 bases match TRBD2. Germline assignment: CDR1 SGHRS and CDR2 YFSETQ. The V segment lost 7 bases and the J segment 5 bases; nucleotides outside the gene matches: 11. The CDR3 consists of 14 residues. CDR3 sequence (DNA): TGCGCCAGCCGGAGGACGGGGGGTGGGGAGACCCAGTACTTC. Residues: CASRRTGGGETQYF.

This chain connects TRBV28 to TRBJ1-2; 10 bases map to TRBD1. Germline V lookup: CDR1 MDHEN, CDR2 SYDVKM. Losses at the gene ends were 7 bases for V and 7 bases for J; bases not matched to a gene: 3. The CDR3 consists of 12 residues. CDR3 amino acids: CASNDRGLGYTF. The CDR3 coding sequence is TGTGCCAGCAATGACAGGGGGCTTGGCTACACCTTC.